These 29 T cell receptor beta chains originate from one sample sequenced in a study of T cell responses to AZD1222 COVID-19 vaccine. Some clones are missing from TCRdb's copy, which holds only in-frame ones; the method was immunoSEQ multiplex PCR. Of 120,000 to 150,000 clones listed, roughly 88% are singletons. Sequencing used peripheral blood, obtained 28 days after the second AZD1222 dose. The receptors derive from an adult who received the AZD1222 COVID-19 vaccine.

This clone was observed a few times. Other DNA variants within this sample encode the same CDR3. The V gene is TRBV11-3, the J gene TRBJ1-1; D gene uncertain. From germline, CDR1 is SGHNT and CDR2 YENEEA. The V gene lost 2 bases and the J gene lost 0 bases, with 7 bases spanning the gap. The CDR3 loop spans 14 amino acids. CDR3 nucleotide sequence: TGTGCCAGCAGCTTAAGAGGCATGAACACTGAAGCTTTCTTT. It yields the protein CASSLRGMNTEAFF.

V is TRBV29-1 and J is TRBJ1-1; tentatively, D is TRBD1 (5 bases). The CDR3 is 13 amino acids. Germline V gene sequence: CDR1 SQVTM, CDR2 ANQGSEA. V gave up 6 bases and J gave up 1 base, with 12 bases separating them. CDR3 DNA: TGCAGCGTACGACTGGGGCAGAACACTGAAGCTTTCTTT. This codes for CSVRLGQNTEAFF. The full variable domain, completed using reference TRBV29-1 and TRBJ1-1, is SAVISQKPSRDICQRGTSLTIQCQVDSQVTMMFWYRQQPGQSLTLIATANQGSEATYESGFVIDKFPISRPNLTFSTLTVSNMSPEDSSIYLCSVRLGQNTEAFFGQGTRLTVV.

V and J are TRBV6-5 and TRBJ1-1; D possibly corresponds to TRBD1 (5 bases). CDR3 length: 15 amino acids. V lost 10 bases and J lost 1, with 19 bases in between. The V gene's germline CDR1 is MNHEY and CDR2 SVGAGI. The CDR3 nucleotides read TGTGCCACCTACCCTGGGGGGGGGACGAACACTGAAGCTTTCTTT. Residues: CATYPGGGTNTEAFF.

This chain joins TRBV12-2 and TRBJ1-6. TRBV12-2 is assigned pseudogene status. This CDR3 region has 15 residues. This chain's CDR3 is CASRLVGTDNSPLHF. DNA for the CDR3: TGTGCAAGTCGCTTAGTAGGCACCGATAATTCACCCCTCCACTTT.

The chain has TRBV2 and TRBJ2-2; 10 nucleotides align to TRBD1. CDR1 and CDR2 (germline): SNHLY, FYNNEI. Unmatched junction bases numbered 8, after V lost 4 bases and J lost 9 bases. CDR3 length equals 15 residues. The CDR3 sequence is CASSARTGGVRELFF. In nucleotides, the CDR3 is TGTGCCAGCAGTGCCCGGACAGGGGGGGTACGGGAGCTGTTTTTT.

The chain employs TRBV6-5 and TRBJ2-2; either TRBD1 or TRBD2 may supply D (5 bases each). Trimming shortened V by 5 bases and J by 2 bases, and 9 bases separated the two germline ends. Per the germline V gene, CDR1 is MNHEY and CDR2 is SVGAGI. The CDR3 consists of 14 residues. CDR3 region: CASSRDGNTGELFF. The CDR3 DNA is TGTGCCAGCAGTAGGGACGGCAACACCGGGGAGCTGTTTTTT.

The chain is built from TRBV5-1 and TRBJ1-1; 10 nucleotides agree with TRBD1. The CDR3 spans 15 residues. Germline CDR1 SGHRS, CDR2 YFSETQ. Losses at the gene ends were 1 base for V and 7 bases for J; bases not matched to a gene: 7. The CDR3 DNA sequence: TGCGCCAGCAGCTTGTCTGGGACAGGGGTGGGTGAAGCTTTCTTT. It encodes CASSLSGTGVGEAFF.

This chain joins TRBV7-9 and TRBJ1-6; D not resolved. V shed 5 bases and J shed 7 bases, with 15 bases lying between them. Germline CDR1 SEHNR, CDR2 FQNEAQ (reference sequence). The CDR3 loop spans 15 amino acids. The CDR3 DNA sequence: TGTGCCAGCAGCCCGACCCAGGCTGGGAATTCACCCCTCCACTTT. Its protein is CASSPTQAGNSPLHF.

This chain connects TRBV4-1 to TRBJ2-3, with a tentative D call TRBD2 (6 bases). Germline assignment: CDR1 MGHRA and CDR2 YSYEKL. CDR3 length: 14 residues. V lost 0 bases and J 14 bases, leaving 18 bases between the germline ends. CDR3 sequence (DNA): TGCGCCAGCAGCCAAGATCGGGAGCGTAACGAGGGGTATTTT. It translates to CASSQDRERNEGYF.

The V and J genes are TRBV11-2 and TRBJ2-1; either TRBD1 or TRBD2 may supply D (5 bases each). V was trimmed by 3 bases and J by 3 bases, leaving 9 bases between them. Looked up from germline, CDR1 is SGHAT and CDR2 is FQNNGV. The CDR3 runs 14 residues. This CDR3 is CASSFGTSYNEQFF. In nucleotides, the CDR3 is TGTGCCAGCAGCTTCGGGACGAGCTACAATGAGCAGTTCTTC.

V is TRBV7-2 and J is TRBJ1-5, with D possibly being TRBD1 (5 bases). The V gene's germline CDR1 is SGHTA and CDR2 FQGNSA. The CDR3 is 15 residues long. The V end was cut by 2 bases, the J end by 2 bases, with 10 bases between. The CDR3 reads CASSLRGGGNQPQHF. The DNA of the CDR3 is TGTGCCAGCAGCTTAAGGGGCGGAGGCAATCAGCCCCAGCATTTT. The variable domain in full, with the rest retrieved from reference TRBV7-2 and TRBJ1-5, is GAGVSQSPSNKVTEKGKDVELRCDPISGHTALYWYRQSLGQGLEFLIYFQGNSAPDKSGLPSDRFSAERTGGSVSTLTIQRTQQEDSAVYLCASSLRGGGNQPQHFGDGTRLSIL.

There are a few counts of this clone. CDR3: CASSPGRGAGGPGEQFF. As DNA, the CDR3 is TGCGCCAGCAGCCCCGGTCGAGGTGCGGGGGGGCCTGGTGAGCAGTTCTTC. This sequence joins TRBV4-1 and TRBJ2-1, with 9 bases aligning to TRBD2. The junction had 16 bases not matched to a gene; V was cut back by 4 bases and J by 9 bases. CDR1 is MGHRA and CDR2 is YSYEKL in the germline V gene. The length of the CDR3 is 17 residues.

The chain employs TRBV7-8 and TRBJ1-1, with D possibly matching TRBD1 (6 bases). This CDR3 comprises 14 residues. Germline V gene lookup returns CDR1 SGHVS and CDR2 FQNEAQ. Trimming took off 4 bases at V and 1 base at J, with 10 bases between the two ends. CDR3 region: CASSWEGGNTEAFF. The CDR3 DNA sequence: TGTGCCAGCAGCTGGGAGGGGGGGAACACTGAAGCTTTCTTT. The full variable domain, completed using reference TRBV7-8 and TRBJ1-1, is GAGVSQSPRYKVAKRGQDVALRCDPISGHVSLFWYQQALGQGPEFLTYFQNEAQLDKSGLPSDRFFAERPEGSVSTLKIQRTQQEDSAVYLCASSWEGGNTEAFFGQGTRLTVV.

The rearrangement uses TRBV6-5 and TRBJ2-7, with 8 bases fitting TRBD1. With 8 bases clipped from V and 3 bases from J, the junction kept 6 bases outside the gene matches. In germline, CDR1 is MNHEY, CDR2 SVGAGI. There are 13 residues in the CDR3. As DNA, the CDR3 is TGTGCCAGCGGACAGGGTTTGAGCTACGAGCAGTACTTC. Its protein is CASGQGLSYEQYF.

The V gene is TRBV3-1 (or the pseudogene TRBV3-2), the J gene TRBJ1-1; 10 bases map to TRBD1. CDR3 length: 14 amino acids. Germline V gives CDR1 LGHDT, CDR2 YNNKEL (reference sequence). J lost 11 bases, V lost 2 bases, and 8 bases had no gene match. CDR3 protein: CASSQTTGQGRAFF. The CDR3 DNA reads TGTGCCAGCAGCCAAACAACGGGACAGGGGCGCGCTTTCTTT.

The V and J genes are TRBV6-6 and TRBJ2-7; perhaps TRBD1 as D (6 bases). Germline V gives CDR1 MNHNY, CDR2 SVGAGI (reference sequence). The CDR3 is 14 residues long. Trimming cost V 5 bases and J 0 bases, with 11 bases left between them. In DNA, the CDR3 is TGTGCCAGCAGTCCCGACAGGAGCTCCTACGAGCAGTACTTC. Its protein product is CASSPDRSSYEQYF.

DNA for the CDR3: TGCAGTGCAACGCAGGGTTCTGAAGCTTTCTTT. Translating it yields CSATQGSEAFF. The V and J genes are TRBV20-1 and TRBJ1-1, with TRBD1 as a possible D gene (5 bases). CDR1 is DFQATT and CDR2 is SNEGSKA in the germline V gene (reference sequence). V was pared by 6 bases and J by 6 bases, with 11 bases between. The CDR3 sequence is 11 residues long.

The J gene is TRBJ2-3, the V gene TRBV6-5; D gene uncertain. The CDR3 has 16 residues. Germline V gene lookup returns CDR1 MNHEY and CDR2 SVGAGI. V lost 2 bases and J 0 bases, leaving 12 bases between the germline ends. The CDR3: CASSYEVGGSTDTQYF. CDR3 nucleotides: TGTGCCAGCAGTTACGAGGTGGGCGGTAGCACAGATACGCAGTATTTT.

The gene calls are TRBV19 and TRBJ2-5, with D maybe TRBD2 (5 bases). From germline, CDR1 is LNHDA and CDR2 SQIVND (reference sequence). V shed 1 base and J shed 5 bases, with 20 bases lying between them. This CDR3 has 17 amino acids. CDR3 nucleotide sequence: TGTGCCAGTAGTATAGGTGCGGGTTTCTTTATGACGGAGACCCAGTACTTC. Protein sequence: CASSIGAGFFMTETQYF.

The chain employs TRBV5-5 and TRBJ1-1, with D perhaps TRBD1 (5 bases). V lost 0 bases and J lost 1, with 13 bases in between. The CDR3 covers 16 residues. CDR1 is SGHKS and CDR2 is YYEKEE in the germline V gene (reference sequence). The CDR3 region has the DNA TGTGCCAGCAGCTTGGGGGGCGCGACGGGGAACACTGAAGCTTTCTTT. This encodes CASSLGGATGNTEAFF.

The chain has TRBV30 and TRBJ2-1; D gene uncertain. CDR3 length equals 11 residues. Germline V lookup: CDR1 GTSNPN, CDR2 SVGIG (reference sequence). The V end was cut by 3 bases, the J end by 5 bases, with 5 bases between. Here the CDR3 DNA reads TGTGCCTGGAGGGGTAACAATGAGCAGTTCTTC. Translation: CAWRGNNEQFF.

The rearrangement uses TRBV19 and TRBJ1-1; D not resolved. The V gene lost 3 bases and the J gene lost 1 base, with 12 bases spanning the gap. This CDR3 spans 15 amino acids. Germline values: CDR1 LNHDA, CDR2 SQIVND (reference sequence). The CDR3 DNA reads TGTGCCAGTAGTATGAGTCAGCGGACGAACACTGAAGCTTTCTTT. Residues: CASSMSQRTNTEAFF.

The chain links TRBV6-2 or TRBV6-3 to TRBJ1-5; 7 nucleotides align to TRBD1. CDR1 is MNHEY, CDR2 SVGEGT, per germline. The CDR3 sequence is 14 residues long. V lost 6 bases to trimming and J lost 1 base; unmatched junction nucleotides: 3. The DNA for the CDR3 is TGTGCCAGCAGCCCAGGGGGGAGCAATCAGCCCCAGCATTTT. It specifies CASSPGGSNQPQHF.

The chain joins TRBV5-6 to TRBJ1-1; TRBD1 matches 11 bases. The CDR3 totals 14 residues. The V gene's germline CDR1 is SGHDT and CDR2 YYEEEE. V dropped 2 bases and J dropped 5; count of bases not matched to a gene: 2. The chain's CDR3 is CASSFGQGATEAFF. The DNA of the CDR3 is TGTGCCAGCAGCTTTGGACAGGGGGCAACTGAAGCTTTCTTT.

This chain uses TRBV5-1 with TRBJ1-1; TRBD1 agrees at 10 bases. From germline, CDR1 is SGHRS and CDR2 YFSETQ. The CDR3 sequence is 16 residues long. J lost 5 bases, V lost 7 bases, and 14 bases had no gene match. The CDR3 DNA is TGCGCCAGCCGCGGAGGGACAGGGGCCATTGGGACTGAAGCTTTCTTT. Residues: CASRGGTGAIGTEAFF.

V and J are TRBV4-2 and TRBJ1-2, with TRBD1 as a possible D gene (5 bases). There are 19 residues in the CDR3. Germline V gene sequence: CDR1 LGHNA, CDR2 YNFKEQ. V lost 0 bases and J 4 bases, leaving 24 bases between the germline ends. DNA of the CDR3: TGTGCCAGCAGCCAAGATGAGGCGTCTCCTACGGGTGGGGGCTATGGCTACACCTTC. Its translation: CASSQDEASPTGGGYGYTF.

The V and J genes are TRBV3-1 (or the pseudogene TRBV3-2) and TRBJ2-1, with 7 bases fitting TRBD2. CDR3 length: 17 residues. Germline lookup yields CDR1 LGHDT and CDR2 YNNKEL (reference sequence). J lost 7 bases, V lost 1 base, and 13 bases had no gene match. The CDR3 spells CASSQVGKGLVKNEQFF. As DNA, the CDR3 is TGTGCCAGCAGCCAAGTGGGGAAAGGACTAGTGAAGAATGAGCAGTTCTTC.

The chain couples TRBV19 to TRBJ2-7; D may match TRBD1 or TRBD2 (6 bases each). The CDR3 contains 12 residues. CDR1 is LNHDA and CDR2 is SQIVND in the germline V gene (reference sequence). Deletions cut 8 bases from V and 7 bases from J, with 15 bases between. The CDR3 here is CASSWGAGEQYF. The CDR3 coding sequence is TGTGCCAGTTCGTGGGGGGCTGGTGAGCAGTACTTC.

The rearrangement joins TRBV5-6 to TRBJ1-1; D might be TRBD1 (5 bases). The CDR3 length is 13 residues. CDR1 is SGHDT and CDR2 is YYEEEE in the germline V gene. V was pared by 0 bases and J by 9 bases, with 12 bases between. The CDR3 is CASSLVGGTKAFF. In DNA form, the CDR3 reads TGTGCCAGCAGCTTGGTGGGAGGGACCAAAGCTTTCTTT.